A selection of T cell receptor beta chains follows, all from one sample in a study of CD8 T cells in ankylosing spondylitis. Using its own MiXCR run on the 5' RACE reads, TCRdb lists one record per CDR3 protein. In the table there are approximately 440,000 distinct CDR3 sequences, 17% of which are singletons. The sample taken for sequencing was blood, either unsorted or a sorted T cell fraction (not recorded which). The receptors here all came from a male donor with ankylosing spondylitis. The conserved cysteine and the conserved F or W are not part of the CDR3 here. Clone size is shown for a subset of rows, as once, few, many or a class of expanded clone.

size,J,V,CDR3
-,TRBJ2-5,TRBV6-2/TRBV6-3,ASGFPGLPQETQY
-,TRBJ2-7,TRBV29-1,SVSEGTLYEQY
few,TRBJ2-3,TRBV4-2,ASSRTSGGSTDTQY
few,TRBJ1-6,TRBV12-3/TRBV12-4,ASRTGSSYNSPLH
many,TRBJ2-7,TRBV12-3/TRBV12-4,ASSRDGTPGREQY
many,TRBJ1-2,TRBV7-9,ASSLAGSYGYT
-,TRBJ2-7,TRBV7-9,ASSRRQAASEQY
many,TRBJ2-3,TRBV29-1,SVEDSPDTQY
-,TRBJ1-4,TRBV4-1,ASSQDRRENEKLF
-,TRBJ2-5,TRBV5-1,ASSAAGSPGETQY
-,TRBJ1-6,TRBV3-1,ASSQGSGGSSYNSPLH
few,TRBJ2-4,TRBV6-1,ASRQPSGTGNIQY
few,TRBJ2-1,TRBV4-2,ASSQGPGGGQAHEQF
-,TRBJ2-3,TRBV3-1,ASSHREADTQY
few,TRBJ2-5,TRBV29-1,SVEDRDGETQY
few,TRBJ1-1,TRBV7-2,ASRRRGDSAEAF
-,TRBJ1-1,TRBV6-1,ASTRGLTEAF
-,TRBJ2-1,TRBV11-2,ASSLDSLQNNEQF
many,TRBJ2-1,TRBV7-8,ASSLVRDNEQF
few,TRBJ1-4,TRBV20-1,SARVPGTNEKLF
-,TRBJ2-1,TRBV11-2,ASSLGARSHNEQF
few,TRBJ1-1,TRBV5-1,ASSERRMNTEAF
-,TRBJ2-7,TRBV5-8,ASTTRQFSYEQY
few,TRBJ1-3,TRBV5-1,ASSFAGTGAGNTIY
-,TRBJ1-1,TRBV7-9,ASSVGQSDTEAF
once,TRBJ2-5,TRBV2,ASSEWGETQY
-,TRBJ2-5,TRBV7-3,ASSLLAGGNHFQETQY
many,TRBJ2-1,TRBV5-1,ASSLGVDNEQF
few,TRBJ1-1,TRBV9,ASSVAPSDTEAF
few,TRBJ2-4,TRBV18,ASSPTRGENIQY
few,TRBJ1-1,TRBV6-5,ASSYKSLVNTEAF
-,TRBJ1-2,TRBV3-1,ASSQESGYT
-,TRBJ2-1,TRBV12-3/TRBV12-4,ASTAWVRGVNEQF
-,TRBJ1-5,TRBV20-1,SAFRGGGNQPQH
few,TRBJ1-6,TRBV12-3/TRBV12-4,ASSFQGGSGSPLH
-,TRBJ2-2,TRBV9,ASAGLAVNTGELF
-,TRBJ2-7,TRBV6-5,ASSYQGGEHEQY
many,TRBJ2-3,TRBV15,ATSRDSGRFTDTQY
few,TRBJ2-1,TRBV20-1,SAPQENEQF
-,TRBJ2-7,TRBV7-8,ASSPPASAGAYEQY
-,TRBJ2-5,TRBV10-3,AISEGRGLGEETQY
-,TRBJ1-3,TRBV20-1,SARQQGNTIY
few,TRBJ1-2,TRBV6-5,ASSFDYRTSGGYT
few,TRBJ1-2,TRBV20-1,SARGQGRGYT
few,TRBJ1-1,TRBV5-6,ASSPDAGTANTEAF
-,TRBJ2-1,TRBV7-9,ASSLQQGARYNEQF
few,TRBJ2-5,TRBV5-1,ASSPNDWKQETQY